Below are 11 T cell receptor beta chains sequenced from a single sample in a study of CD8+CD57+ T cells in acquired aplastic anemia. Investigators profiled TCR beta VDJ and CDR3 from genomic DNA template. TCRdb re-called the reads through MiXCR, storing one row per CDR3 protein. Here the sample spans approximately 260,000 distinct CDR3 sequences, approximately 80% being singletons. Patients included in sequencing had previously demonstrated CD8+CD57+ cell expansion by flow cytometry. Sequences were obtained from sorted CD4+, CD8+, or CD8+CD57+ T cells (not recorded which) from PBMCs. These TCRs come from a human donor with aplastic anemia.

Remarks on this clonotype: Likely a read error: the CDR3 ends without its conserved phenylalanine or tryptophan. The DNA is omitted, as the CDR3 cannot be located on it reliably, and the CDR3 follows TCRdb's listing. This chain links TRBV7-3 with TRBJ2-3; the table gives TRBD2 as D, unverified against the DNA. CDR1 and CDR2 from the germline V gene are SGHTA and FQGTGA. The CDR3 has 12 residues if both end residues are counted. Here the CDR3 reads CASTRESNAHEH.

The sample holds one count of this clonotype. Relative to the germline gene, one junction end is altered; a read error may explain this. The chain combines TRBV9 with TRBJ1-1, with TRBD1 matching over 7 bases. Germline V CDR1 and CDR2: SGDLS, YYNGEE. The CDR3 has 15 residues. The CDR3 is CASSLELTGSSEAFF. CDR3 nucleotide sequence: TGTGCCAGCAGCTTAGAACTGACAGGGAGCTCTGAGGCTTTCTTT.

This clonotype was picked up a small number of times. This chain connects TRBV15 to TRBJ2-1, with 9 bases that match TRBD2. The CDR3 consists of 14 residues. Per germline, CDR1 LNHNV and CDR2 YYDKDF (reference sequence). V was pared by 1 base and J by 6 bases, with 1 base of the junction left unmatched. The CDR3 DNA reads as TGTGCCACCAGCAGAGTGGGACTAGCCAATGAGCAGTTCTTC. As protein: CATSRVGLANEQFF.

Points on this clonotype: Given the absence of the conserved phenylalanine or tryptophan at the CDR3 end, a read error is likely. This chain connects TRBV15 to TRBJ2-5, with D hard to call. There are 14 residues in the CDR3. V dropped 3 bases and J dropped 5 bases, with 13 bases sitting between them. Germline CDR1 and CDR2: LNHNV and YYDKDF (reference sequence). CDR3 in DNA: TGTGCCACCAGCAGCGGTGGCCAACACGAGACCCAGTACCTC. Protein: CATSSGGQHETQYL.

This clonotype appeared a single time. Because it lacks the conserved phenylalanine or tryptophan at the end, this CDR3 is likely a read error. It is unclear where the CDR3 begins or ends on the DNA, so no DNA is shown, and the CDR3 is as TCRdb lists it. The chain employs TRBV7-3 and TRBJ2-1; TRBD2 reflects the table's D call only, with no check against the DNA. CDR1 SGHTA and CDR2 FQGTGA come from the germline V gene. The CDR3 extends over 13 residues, inclusive of both ends. CDR3 region: CASSSGGTRGEFY.

The rearrangement joins TRBV11-3 to TRBJ2-5; 9 bases fit TRBD1. V gave up 0 bases and J gave up 5 bases; unmatched junction bases: 10. CDR1 SGHNT and CDR2 YENEEA come from the germline V gene. CDR3 length equals 17 residues. The CDR3 nucleotides read TGTGCCAGCAGCTTAGATCTGACAGGGGGGGCCGAGGAGACCCAGTACTTC. Amino acids: CASSLDLTGGAEETQYF.

With regard to this clonotype: A read error is likely, as this CDR3 ends without the conserved phenylalanine or tryptophan. The J gene is TRBJ1-1, the V gene TRBV15; D ambiguous. CDR3 length: 15 amino acids. V was clipped by 1 base and J by 11 bases, with 20 bases between them. Germline V gene data show CDR1 as LNHNV and CDR2 as YYDKDF (reference sequence). This chain's CDR3 is CATSRGSEQKTQAFL. Written as DNA, the CDR3 is TGTGCCACCAGCAGAGGCAGCGAGCAAAAGACCCAGGCTTTCTTG.

The chain is built from TRBV7-9 and TRBJ1-2; D remains ambiguous. The CDR3 contains 13 residues. V lost 2 bases to trimming and J lost 13 bases, with 17 bases between them. From germline, CDR1 is SEHNR and CDR2 FQNEAQ (reference sequence). The CDR3 DNA reads as TGTGCCAGCAGCTTACAAAGAAGCGGTGGCAGCACCTTC. Translating gives CASSLQRSGGSTF.

The V call is TRBV5-1, the J call TRBJ1-6, with D hard to call. The CDR3 is 16 amino acids. Germline V gives CDR1 SGHRS, CDR2 YFSETQ. V was cut by 2 bases and J by 0 bases, with 9 bases left in between. This CDR3 reads CASSFTPSSYNSPLHF. CDR3 bases: TGCGCCAGCAGCTTTACGCCTAGCTCCTATAATTCACCCCTCCACTTT.

This sequence joins TRBV6-5 and TRBJ2-7; possibly TRBD1 for D (6 bases). The CDR3 is 12 residues long. Germline-derived CDR1 and CDR2 are MNHEY and SVGAGI. The V end was cut by 6 bases, the J end by 4 bases, with 10 bases between. CDR3 loop: CASRQGPYEQYV. CDR3 nucleotides: TGTGCCAGCAGACAGGGCCCATACGAGCAGTACGTC.

As for this clonotype: One end of the junction is discordant with germline, which a read error may explain. V is TRBV19 and J is TRBJ2-3; tentative D call: TRBD2 (5 bases). This CDR3 is built from 14 residues. Germline CDR1 LNHDA, CDR2 SQIVND (reference sequence). The CDR3 is CASSITSGLTTQFF. CDR3 sequence (DNA): TGTGCCAGTAGTATCACCAGCGGCCTTACTACGCAGTTTTTC.